The source of this TCR beta chain is a study of identical twins. General study findings and limits: Abundant beta clonotypes from cord blood had fewer insertions, unlike memory repertoires, which showed none.

MiXCR was run by TCRdb on the 5' RACE reads, yielding one entry per CDR3 protein. The sample includes 450,000 or so distinct CDR3 sequences, less than 25% of them seen just once. Only a few counts were recorded for this clonotype. Its antigen is undetermined. The CDR3 runs 14 residues. Germline V gene sequence: CDR1 DFQATT, CDR2 SNEGSKA (reference sequence). The germline V and J ends were trimmed by 1 base and 4 bases, with 11 bases remaining between them. The data were also submitted as part of a second study, on T cells expressing NK-cell markers. That study adds: Investigators obtained TCR beta repertoires from sorted CD3+CD56+NKG2C+, CD3+CD56+NKG2C- and CD3+CD56-NKG2C+ T cells.

Sequencing was performed on CD4+ T cells sorted from blood. This TCR was recovered from a woman aged 18 to 35 in good health. J is TRBJ2-1 and V is TRBV20-1, with D possibly being TRBD2 (6 bases). CDR3 nucleotides: TGCAGTGCTAGAGCGGGAGTAACGTACAATGAGCAGTTCTTC. This gives the protein CSARAGVTYNEQFF.